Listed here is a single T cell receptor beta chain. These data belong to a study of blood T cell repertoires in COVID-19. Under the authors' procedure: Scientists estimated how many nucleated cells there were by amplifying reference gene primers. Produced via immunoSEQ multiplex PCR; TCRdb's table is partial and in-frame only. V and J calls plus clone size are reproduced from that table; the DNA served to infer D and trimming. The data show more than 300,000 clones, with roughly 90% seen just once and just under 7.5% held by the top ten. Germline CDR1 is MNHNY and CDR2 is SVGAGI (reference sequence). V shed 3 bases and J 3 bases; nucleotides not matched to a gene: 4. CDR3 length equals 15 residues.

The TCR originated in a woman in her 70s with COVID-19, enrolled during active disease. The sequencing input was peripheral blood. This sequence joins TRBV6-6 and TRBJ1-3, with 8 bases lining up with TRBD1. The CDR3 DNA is TGTGCCAGCAGTTATCAGACAGGGGTTGGAAACACCATATATTTT. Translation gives CASSYQTGVGNTIYF.